This T cell receptor (beta chain) was captured in a study of PD-1 blockade in classical Hodgkin lymphoma. Time point reported: cycle 4 day 1 (C4D1), after 6 weeks of nivolumab. Each of the patients experienced relapse following autologous stem cell transplantation, and their brentuximab vedotin exposure differed. CDR1 SGHRS and CDR2 YFSETQ come from the germline V gene. Trimming removed 0 bases at V and 1 base at J, with 10 bases between. This CDR3 has 15 amino acids. Overall study findings and caveats: Newly diagnosed patients reportedly trailed healthy donors in baseline TCR diversity. Only CD4+ TCR diversity, not CD8+, had risen significantly by C4D1. Baseline diversity in complete responders resembled that of newly diagnosed patients.

As concerns this clone: Its antigen is unidentified.

The method was immunoSEQ multiplex PCR; TCRdb's version includes in-frame clones alone and lacks a portion of them. Here the sample spans 99,000 or so clones, roughly 90% being singletons. Source: peripheral blood mononuclear cells (PBMCs), taken before the fourth cycle of nivolumab. This TCR came from a human donor with classical Hodgkin lymphoma. The gene calls are TRBV5-1 and TRBJ1-1; D unclear. Here the CDR3 reads CASSLVGVRNTEAFF. For the CDR3, the DNA is TGCGCCAGCAGCTTGGTTGGGGTGCGGAACACTGAAGCTTTCTTT.